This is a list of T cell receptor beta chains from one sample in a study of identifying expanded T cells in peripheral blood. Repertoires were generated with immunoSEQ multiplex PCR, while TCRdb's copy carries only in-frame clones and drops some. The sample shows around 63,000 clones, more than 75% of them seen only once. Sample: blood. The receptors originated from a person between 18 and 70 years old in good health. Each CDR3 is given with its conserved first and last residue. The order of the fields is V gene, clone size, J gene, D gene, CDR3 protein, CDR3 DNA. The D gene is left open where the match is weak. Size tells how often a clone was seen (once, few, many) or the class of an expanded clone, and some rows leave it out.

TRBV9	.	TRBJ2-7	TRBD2	CASSVDSAGGLREQYF	TGTGCCAGCAGCGTAGATTCAGCGGGGGGGCTTAGAGAGCAGTACTTC
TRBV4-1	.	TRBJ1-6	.	CASSQNFNSPLHF	TGCGCCAGCAGCCAAAATTTTAATTCACCCCTCCACTTT
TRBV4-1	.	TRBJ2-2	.	CASSQGDRYTGELFF	TGCGCCAGCAGCCAGGGTGACAGGTACACCGGGGAGCTGTTTTTT
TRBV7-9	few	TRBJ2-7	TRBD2	CASSRTSGGIYEQYF	TGTGCCAGCAGCCGGACTAGCGGGGGGATCTACGAGCAGTACTTC
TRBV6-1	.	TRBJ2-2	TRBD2	CASSLAGGHTGELFF	TGTGCCAGCAGCCTAGCGGGGGGGCACACCGGGGAGCTGTTTTTT
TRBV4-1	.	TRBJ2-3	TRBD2	CASSQEPGGGADTQYF	TGCGCCAGCAGCCAAGAACCGGGGGGGGGCGCAGATACGCAGTATTTT
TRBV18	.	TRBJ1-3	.	CASSPPRGIGGNTIYF	TGTGCCAGCTCACCACCGAGGGGAATTGGCGGAAACACCATATATTTT
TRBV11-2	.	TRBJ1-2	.	CASSRDANYGYTF	TGTGCCAGCAGCCGAGATGCTAACTATGGCTACACCTTC
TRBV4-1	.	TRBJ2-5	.	CASSLGVLETQYF	TGCGCCAGCAGCCTAGGAGTCTTGGAGACCCAGTACTTC
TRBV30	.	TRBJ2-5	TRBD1	CAWSVSLEDRGRETQYF	TGTGCCTGGAGTGTAAGTTTGGAAGACAGGGGGCGAGAGACCCAGTACTTC
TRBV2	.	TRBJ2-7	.	CASSVSSLRDAHEQYF	TGTGCCAGCAGCGTTTCAAGTCTCCGGGACGCCCACGAGCAGTACTTC
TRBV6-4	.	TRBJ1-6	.	CASSPPGLRDNSPLHF	TGTGCCAGCAGCCCCCCAGGGCTTAGGGATAATTCACCCCTCCACTTT
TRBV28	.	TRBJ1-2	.	CASSLWFGNGYTF	TGTGCCAGCAGTTTATGGTTCGGGAATGGCTACACCTTC
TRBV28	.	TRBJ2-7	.	CASSLSTYEQYF	TGTGCCAGCAGTTTATCCACCTACGAGCAGTACTTC
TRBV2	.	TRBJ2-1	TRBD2	CASSAASGGAYNEQFF	TGTGCCAGCAGTGCGGCTAGCGGGGGGGCCTACAATGAGCAGTTCTTC